This TCR beta chain came from a study of CD8+CD57+ T cells in acquired aplastic anemia. As for the study in general: 3.2 ug was the average amount of DNA from sorted CD4+ and CD8+ cells. Healthy-donor CD4+ cells averaged approximately 11 million reads. Study observations and caveats: The same twenty-nine CD8+ CDR3 sequences occurred in patients and in controls. A significant difference in CD8+ Simpson's diversity between patients and controls was not found.

The table lists this clonotype with many counts. The antigen remains unidentified. This CDR3 has 11 amino acids. Trimming pared 2 bases from V and 5 bases from J, leaving 4 bases between. Germline V gives CDR1 SGHDT, CDR2 YYEEEE. The template for TCR beta VDJ and CDR3 sequence profiling was genomic DNA. TCRdb re-derived calls from the reads in MiXCR, one entry per CDR3 protein. The sample comprises 100,000 to 150,000 distinct CDR3 sequences, around 48% of which are singletons, and about 2.3% rests with the top ten. The sample comprised sorted CD4+, CD8+, or CD8+CD57+ T cells (not recorded which) from PBMCs. The TCR sequence derives from a human donor in good health, serving as a control. This rearrangement joins TRBV5-6 to TRBJ1-1; D gene ambiguous. In nucleotides, the CDR3 is TGTGCCAGCAGCTTACAGACTGAAGCTTTCTTT. Translating it yields CASSLQTEAFF. Together with reference TRBV5-6 and TRBJ1-1, the CDR3 gives the full variable domain: DAGVTQSPTHLIKTRGQQVTLRCSPKSGHDTVSWYQQALGQGPQFIFQYYEEEERQRGNFPDRFSGHQFPNYSSELNVNALLLGDSALYLCASSLQTEAFFGQGTRLTVV.